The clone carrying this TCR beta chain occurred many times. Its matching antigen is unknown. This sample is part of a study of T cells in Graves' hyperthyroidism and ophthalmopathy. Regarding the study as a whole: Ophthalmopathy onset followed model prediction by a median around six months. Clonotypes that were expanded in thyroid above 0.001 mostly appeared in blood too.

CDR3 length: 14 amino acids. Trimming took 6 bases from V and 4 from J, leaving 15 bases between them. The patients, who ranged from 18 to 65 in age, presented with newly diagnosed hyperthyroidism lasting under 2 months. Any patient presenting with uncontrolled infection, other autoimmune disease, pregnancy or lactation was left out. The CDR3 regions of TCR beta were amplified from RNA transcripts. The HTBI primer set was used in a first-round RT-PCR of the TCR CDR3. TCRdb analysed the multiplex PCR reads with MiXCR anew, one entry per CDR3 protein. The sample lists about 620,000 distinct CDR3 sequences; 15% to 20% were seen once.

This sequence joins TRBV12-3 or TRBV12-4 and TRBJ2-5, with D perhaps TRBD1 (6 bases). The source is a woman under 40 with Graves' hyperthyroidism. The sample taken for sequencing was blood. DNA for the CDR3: TGTGCCAGCAGACCCGGGCAGGGGATAGAGACCCAGTACTTC. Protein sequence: CASRPGQGIETQYF.